This T cell receptor (beta chain) emerged from a study of sequential checkpoint blockade in melanoma. The wider study: Arm A got nivolumab then ipilimumab; arm B the reverse, 1:1.

Assay: immunoSEQ multiplex PCR; the TCRdb copy retains only in-frame clones and omits some. The sample has tens of thousands of clones; around 85% are singletons. Treatment specified: randomized to nivolumab then ipilimumab (arm A) or the reverse (arm B). Live CD3+CD8+ CD19− CD56− cells were sorted from PBMCs. Trimming pared 1 base from V and 7 bases from J, leaving 13 bases between. The CDR3 covers 14 residues. Germline loops: CDR1 SGHTA, CDR2 FQGNSA. The chain has TRBV7-2 and TRBJ1-2, with a tentative D call TRBD1 (5 bases). The receptor was derived from a human donor with melanoma. Sequenced here: CD8+ T cells sorted from blood (inferred from file names), sampled from a patient given nivolumab and ipilimumab in sequence. CDR3 bases: TGTGCCAGCAGCTTAGGGGGGGGGATGGGTGGCTACACCTTC. This encodes CASSLGGGMGGYTF.